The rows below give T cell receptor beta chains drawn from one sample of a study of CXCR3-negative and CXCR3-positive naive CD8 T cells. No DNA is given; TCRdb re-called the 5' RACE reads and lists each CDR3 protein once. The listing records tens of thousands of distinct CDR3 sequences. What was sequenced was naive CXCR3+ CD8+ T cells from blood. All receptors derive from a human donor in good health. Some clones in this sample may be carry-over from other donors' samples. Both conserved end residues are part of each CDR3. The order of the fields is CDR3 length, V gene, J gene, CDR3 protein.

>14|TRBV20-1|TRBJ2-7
CSARGGQRSYEQYF
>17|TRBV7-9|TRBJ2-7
CASSYLSGQGSAYKQYF
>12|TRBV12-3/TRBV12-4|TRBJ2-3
CASRHITDTQYF
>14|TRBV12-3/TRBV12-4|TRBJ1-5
CASSFGDSNQPQHF
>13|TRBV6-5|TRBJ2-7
CASSPRPFYEQYF
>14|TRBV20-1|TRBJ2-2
CSAKGQANTGELFF
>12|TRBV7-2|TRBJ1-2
CASSPRTGGYTF
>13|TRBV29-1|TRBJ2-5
CSGRDPQDGTQYF
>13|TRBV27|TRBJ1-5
CASSEVLGQPQHF
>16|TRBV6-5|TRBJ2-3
CASSEIAGEFTDTQYF
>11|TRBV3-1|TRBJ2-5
CASSPGLALRF
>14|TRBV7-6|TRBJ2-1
CASSLAGPKSEQFF
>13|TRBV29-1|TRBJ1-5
CSVSPAGNQPQHF
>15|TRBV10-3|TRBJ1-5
CAISETGDSNQPQHF
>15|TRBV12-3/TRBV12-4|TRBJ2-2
CASTSFAGDTGELFF
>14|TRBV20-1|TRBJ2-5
CSARGHEGWETQYF
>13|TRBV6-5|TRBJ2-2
CASSYSATGELFF
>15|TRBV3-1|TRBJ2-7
CASSHPGQGFVEQYF
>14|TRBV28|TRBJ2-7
CASRLQGATNEQYF
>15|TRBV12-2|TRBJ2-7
CASRSNRDRGHEQYF
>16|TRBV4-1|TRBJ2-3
CASSQASGGSTDTQYF
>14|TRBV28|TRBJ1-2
CASSLRGPNYGYTF
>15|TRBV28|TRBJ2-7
CASSFYGKPSYEQYF
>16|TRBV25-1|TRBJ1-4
CASSKPGQATNEKLFF
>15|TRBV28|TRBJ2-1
CASSLTSGKVGEQFF
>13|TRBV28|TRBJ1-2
CASSPLAGDGYTF
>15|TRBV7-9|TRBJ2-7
CASSYYRGRLSEQYF
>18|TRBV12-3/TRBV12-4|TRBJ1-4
CASSFETESLATNEKLFF
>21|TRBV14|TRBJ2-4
CASSQENWDRGSLLAKNIQYF
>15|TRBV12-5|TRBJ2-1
CASTDSGSSYNEQFF
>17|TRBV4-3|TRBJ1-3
CASSQDPGTSSGNTIYF
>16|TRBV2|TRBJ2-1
CASSDPGAGLSRGLFF
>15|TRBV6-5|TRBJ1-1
CASSYSGRRNTEAFF
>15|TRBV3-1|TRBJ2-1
CASSLDRGEINEQFF
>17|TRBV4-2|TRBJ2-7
CASSQDLASGGVYEQYF
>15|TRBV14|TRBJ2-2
CASSQDWYETGELFF
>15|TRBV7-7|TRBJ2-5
CASSARQGTKETQYF
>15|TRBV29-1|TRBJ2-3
CSVEAGGRGTDTQYF
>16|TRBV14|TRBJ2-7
CASSRKPGLEAYEQYF
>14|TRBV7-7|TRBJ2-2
CASSSGSRTGELFF
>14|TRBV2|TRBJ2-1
CASSGTGGIHEQFF
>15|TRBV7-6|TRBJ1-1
CASSLAGQAYTEAFF
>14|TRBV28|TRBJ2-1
CASKSGSSYNEQFF
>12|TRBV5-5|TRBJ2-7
CASTRTEYEQYF
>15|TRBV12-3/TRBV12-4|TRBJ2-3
CASSPRGDRGVMQYF
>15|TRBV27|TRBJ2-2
CASSLTASVTGELFF
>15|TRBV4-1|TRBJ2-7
CASSRGPGLNYEQYF
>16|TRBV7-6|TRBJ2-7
CASSPGTSGGAYEQYF
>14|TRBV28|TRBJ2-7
CASRNDIWGHEQYF
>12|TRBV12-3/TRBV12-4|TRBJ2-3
CASSWTEDTQYF
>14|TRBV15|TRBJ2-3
CATSRDLGSSTQYF
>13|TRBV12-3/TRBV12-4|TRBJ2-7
CASSLAPVPEQYF
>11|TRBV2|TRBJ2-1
CATSDRDTLFF
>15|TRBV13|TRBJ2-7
CASSPQGQKTYEQYF